The T cell receptor (beta chain) described here comes from a study of cytomegalovirus exposure and HLA in healthy donors (dated by TCRdb to about 2017). About the study as a whole: According to an earlier analysis of 450 to 650 of the donors, about 180 million T cells yielded approximately 120 million unique TCR beta sequences and less than 300 Gb of sequence data. Roughly 300 gigabases of sequencing data and around 85 million unique TCR sequences made up an early release that covered 500 to 700 HLA-typed donors. The genetic ancestry cluster associated with self-reported Caucasian donors included 65% to 90% of the roughly 400 genotyped donors. The aim of the study was to test whether cataloging public T cell receptors could identify signatures of past pathogen exposure. The study profiled the T cell repertoires of under 700 subjects by immunosequencing and related them to cytomegalovirus serostatus. A separate validation cohort of about 110 different subjects was used in addition to the approximately 700-subject first cohort. High-throughput TCR immunosequencing, statistical association of individual TCRs with disease status, and machine learning were combined to predict cytomegalovirus infection status. A later analysis re-analyzed previously published TCR beta repertoires from roughly 630 donors and added high-resolution HLA genotyping to study TCR occurrence patterns. In the later analysis, no new phenotypic data were used to find candidate immune exposures; instead, reliance was placed on TCR beta sequences and their occurrence across donors. An earlier analysis of around 580 of the donors used high-throughput TCR beta sequencing to judge whether each TCR beta V gene segment behaved as functional or pseudogenic. Alongside the repertoire data, information on donor age, sex, ethnicity and CMV serostatus was compiled. A later genetic analysis took genome-wide SNP genotypes for about 65% of the 666 donors and used that subset as a discovery cohort. Every discovery cohort repertoire had been produced on one sequencing platform. HLA typing covered class I and class II loci at four-digit resolution. Typing coverage differed by locus: A, B, C, DRB1 and DQB1 were typed in about 629-640 donors, DQA1 in roughly 510, DPA1 in 600 to 610, and DPB1 in 400 to 490. Because of strong linkage in the cohort, roughly five DR-DQ haplotypes were treated as single units for association and clustering. Among over 350 genotyped donors of the cohort, an average of about 240,000 unique TCR beta nucleotide sequences were sequenced per donor, roughly a sixth of them non-productive.

As concerns this clone: Its antigen is still unknown. There are no base qualities to consult, and no much larger clone falls within one base.

The cohort comprised several hundred healthy bone marrow donors. At the time of sampling, every cohort member was nominally healthy, though immune exposures that went unrecorded were likely present. The donor tested CMV seronegative and was one of the 352 seronegative cohort members. Every donor gave a peripheral blood sample, and the peripheral blood mononuclear cells from that sample were used for TCR beta sequencing. Genomic DNA extraction from the blood cell samples was performed with the Qiagen DNeasy Blood Extraction Kit. The research as a whole found: A few of the identified cytomegalovirus-associated TCR beta chains were confirmed in vitro to be specific for cytomegalovirus antigens. Only TCR beta chains were sequenced in this cohort, and the absence of alpha or paired-chain data limited detectable features. The sequencing pipeline was judged likely to have produced a cluster of highly shared sequence variants as a technical artifact. Assigning TCR associations to individual alleles was difficult when HLA alleles, especially DR and DQ, strongly co-occurred. A later analysis found that most CMV-associated TCR beta chains appeared HLA-restricted, with HLA associations seemingly driven largely by CMV exposure. Correlated functional status among segregating V segments might be attributable to linkage disequilibrium, but an unknown experimental factor could not be ruled out. In a later analysis, HLA-associated TCR beta chains were found to be more clonally expanded and to have lower generation probabilities than equally common non-associated chains. Because some donors lacked HLA typing at each locus, the association tests relied only on the typed subset. In the study, around 150 TCR beta chains were listed as associated with cytomegalovirus. A further reported finding was that TCR beta sequences accurately predicted the HLA-A and HLA-B alleles for most subjects in the first cohort. A later analysis found that TCR association rates varied across HLA loci, with DRB1 alleles showing the most associated TCRs and HLA-C alleles the fewest. In an earlier analysis of about 540 of the donors, most TCR beta V segments were observed in productive rearrangements about 87% or about 30% of the time, broadly matching IMGT annotations. A later analysis associated about 17,000 TCR beta sequences with specific HLA alleles at a false discovery rate of 0.05. The classifier was reported to diagnose cytomegalovirus status with high specificity and sensitivity in both the original and validation cohorts. It was suggested by the authors that the approach could potentially be generalized to other disease states and immunological phenotypes. A later analysis reported that several top co-occurrence clusters appeared linked to parvovirus B19, influenza, CMV and Epstein-Barr virus. A later genetic analysis reported fewer N-insertions in productive TCRs among donors in an Asian-associated ancestry cluster than the roughly 700-donor mean. The earlier analysis of 587 of the donors excluded approximately 15 rarely observed V segments, including chromosome 9 orphons, because counts were too low. Some IMGT-functional V segments, including TRBV6-2 and TRBV6-3, could not be told apart with the 87-base-pair reads, so those segments were excluded. Sequencing depth was assumed to be roughly uniform across donors in the presence/absence analyses, though that assumption may not hold. Immune exposure information for the cohort was limited to CMV serostatus. An association between a missense DCLRE1C variant and V-gene and J-gene trimming of TCR beta chains was found in a later genetic analysis and replicated in an independent cohort. Across donors, most TCR sequences were observed very rarely, whereas some public TCRs were present in many individuals.

The CDR3 has 15 amino acids, counting the end cysteine and phenylalanine. The entry retains the CDR3 DNA only, 45 bases that are in frame from base 1. The germline V and J ends show losses of 4 bases and 0 bases respectively, and no gene match explains 1 base of the junction. CDR1 is given as MRHNA and CDR2 as SNTAGT, both from the germline V gene. Library preparation used the immunoSEQ multiplex PCR assay. For the multiplex PCR, a mixture combining 60 forward primers for TCR Vbeta segments and 13 reverse primers for TCR Jbeta segments was used. A multiplex PCR assay on genomic DNA amplified the CDR3 region of rearranged TCR beta genes. On the Illumina HiSeq System, the amplified TCR beta libraries were sequenced as 87-base-pair reads. The authors' pipeline ran thus. Across the 600 to 700 repertoires, a later analysis counted roughly 84 million unique TCR beta chains, roughly 11 million of which were shared by at least two donors. To remove PCR and sequencing errors, raw reads were error-corrected and collapsed into unique sequences using a nearest-neighbor algorithm that merged closely related sequences. To assign V, D and J gene segments, CDR3 sequences were aligned to IMGT reference sequences. For a sequence to be retained, a match of at least six nucleotides was required to both a V gene segment and a J gene segment. Rearrangements were called productive when the CDR3 lacked stop codons and stayed in frame with V and J; all others were non-productive. Following IMGT convention, CDR3 was defined as the stretch from the second conserved V-encoded cysteine up to the conserved J-encoded phenylalanine. Sequences without an unambiguous match to a single V gene segment were excluded from the earlier analysis of about 600 of the donors. In an earlier analysis of a few hundred of the donors, a V segment was called functional when productive rearrangements were above 56.7%, and segregating when the standard deviation between donors exceeded 5%. A statistical classification framework was built for diagnosing cytomegalovirus status from the catalog of TCR beta chain sequences. In a later analysis, V and J genes were assigned by comparing TCR nucleotide sequences against IMGT/GENE-DB human TR gene sequences. The TCRdist pipeline was used in a later analysis to assign CDR3 sequences and most-parsimonious VDJ recombination scenarios. In a later analysis, every TCR beta chain was defined by the combination of its CDR3 amino acid sequence and its V-gene family, and reads without a unique V-gene family were dropped. To address suspected cross-contamination and a sequencing artifact, a later analysis removed 550 to 750 highly shared, low-generation-probability nucleotide sequences. In a later analysis, a clonal expansion index was calculated for each public chain from normalized within-repertoire ranks of inferred template counts. Generation probabilities in a later analysis came from a VDJ recombination model fitted to out-of-frame rearrangements, and those results were checked against IGoR. Hypergeometric tests were used in a later analysis to score TCR-TCR, TCR-HLA and TCR-CMV co-occurrence, with a repertoire-size bias correction applied to the TCR pairs. To estimate false discovery rates, a later analysis permuted the HLA or CMV assignments 20 times. In a later analysis, co-occurring TCRs were grouped using DBSCAN, and TCRdist sequence similarity was added for clustering within HLA-allele-positive subsets. Co-occurrence clustering excluded repertoires with fewer than 30,000 or more than 120,000 public chains, plus five with anomalous nucleotide sharing. This immuneACCESS table, as held by TCRdb, lists in-frame sequences with V and J called but not all clones. Of the missing ones, under half trace to an unresolved V gene in checked studies; the others have no known cause. For V, J and clone size, that table is used; D and trimming come from the DNA. This sample has just under 150,000 clones in its table, and over 75% of those were observed once. The top ten clonotypes cover approximately 2.9% of the sample.

This sequence was found in a woman younger than 45 in good health and CMV-seronegative. Sequenced: PBMCs. This chain joins TRBV6-4 to TRBJ2-1, and TRBD2 aligns with 9 junction nucleotides. CDR3 sequence: CASSVAGDSYNEQFF. The bases are TGTGCCAGCAGTGTAGCGGGAGACTCCTACAATGAGCAGTTCTTC.